This T cell receptor (beta chain) was identified in a study of blood T cells in healthy people across ages. CDR3 size: 15 residues. Per germline, CDR1 SGHRS and CDR2 YFSETQ. A second PCR, run for about 6 to 12 cycles, used a sample-barcoded 5' primer plus a J-beta primer mix. TCRdb passed the 5' RACE reads through MiXCR, listing each CDR3 protein once. The sample lists 730,000 or so distinct CDR3 sequences, more than 40% occurring once. The TCR comes from a woman aged 60 to 75 in good health. V usage is TRBV5-1 and J usage is TRBJ2-1; the D gene is possibly TRBD2 (7 bases). The J call could be wrong; TRBJ2-7 is a better fit for the DNA end. Sample: blood. CDR3 residues: CASSFTSDGDNEQYF. As DNA, the CDR3 is TGCGCCAGCAGCTTTACTAGCGACGGGGACAATGAGCAGTACTTC.